What follows are 5 T cell receptor beta chains derived from one specimen sequenced in a study of Graves' ophthalmopathy and Graves' hyperthyroidism. Amplification targeted the TCR beta CDR3 regions, with RNA transcripts as the source material. HTBI primers were employed in first-round RT-PCR, then a second-round multiplex PCR followed. TCRdb reanalysed the multiplex PCR reads using MiXCR and keeps one entry per CDR3 protein. The table records fewer than 600,000 distinct CDR3 sequences, about an eighth of them present only once. Sequenced material: blood. These TCRs come from a woman in her twenties or thirties with Graves' ophthalmopathy.

This clonotype was detected ten times or more. The gene calls are TRBV28 and TRBJ2-6; no clear D gene. V gave up 7 bases and J gave up 2 bases, with 12 bases separating them. The CDR3 spans 15 residues. CDR1 is MDHEN, CDR2 SYDVKM, per germline. The CDR3 sequence: CASNDDGTGANVLTF. CDR3 bases: TGTGCCAGCAACGATGACGGTACTGGGGCCAACGTCCTGACTTTC.

Ten or more counts support this clonotype. J is TRBJ2-5 and V is TRBV7-2; possibly TRBD2 for D (6 bases). Germline CDR1 reads SGHTA; CDR2 reads FQGNSA. V shed 4 bases and J shed 5 bases, with 17 bases lying between them. The CDR3 sequence is 15 residues long. The CDR3 is CASSYPGPAGETQYF. CDR3 nucleotides: TGTGCCAGCAGCTACCCAGGTCCAGCGGGCGAGACCCAGTACTTC.

The V and J genes are TRBV6-1 and TRBJ1-2, with D maybe TRBD1 (5 bases). V was pared by 1 base and J by 8 bases, with 11 bases between. Germline loops: CDR1 MNHNS, CDR2 SASEGT. The CDR3 covers 13 residues. The DNA of the CDR3 is TGTGCCAGCAGTGAAGGGTGGGGACTCGGCTACACCTTC. Its translation is CASSEGWGLGYTF.

Remarks on this clonotype: With a much larger clone just one base away, this may be a read error. The chain's CDR3 is CASSLHLGQGEACF. In DNA, the CDR3 is TGTGCCAGCAGTTTACACTTGGGACAGGGAGAAGCTTGCTTT. The chain is built from TRBV27 and TRBJ1-1; 9 bases are a match to TRBD1. The germline CDR1 and CDR2 sequences are MNHEY and SMNVEV (reference sequence). The CDR3 sequence is 14 residues long.

The genes are TRBV18 and TRBJ1-1; tentative D call: TRBD1 (5 bases). Trimming took off 4 bases at V and 1 base at J, with 16 bases between the two ends. CDR3 length: 16 residues. Looked up from germline, CDR1 is KGHSH and CDR2 is LQKENI. CDR3 nucleotides: TGTGCCAGCTCACAAGACAGCCCAGCGACGAACACTGAAGCTTTCTTT. Its translation: CASSQDSPATNTEAFF. The full variable domain, its missing parts supplied by reference TRBV18 and TRBJ1-1, is NAGVMQNPRHLVRRRGQEARLRCSPMKGHSHVYWYRQLPEEGLKFMVYLQKENIIDESGMPKERFSAEFPKEGPSILRIQQVVRGDSAAYFCASSQDSPATNTEAFFGQGTRLTVV.